This T cell receptor (beta chain) was captured in a study of CD8 T cells in ankylosing spondylitis (TCRdb year 2017). Background for the entire study: The study profiled T cell receptor beta repertoires in healthy donors and ankylosing spondylitis patients to find disease-linked TCR variants. Samples of peripheral blood were taken, and for ankylosing spondylitis patients, synovial fluid was collected as well. The full study cohort comprised 20 to 25 ankylosing spondylitis patients and 110 or so healthy donors.

At least ten counts were recorded for this clonotype. Its binding antigen is unknown. Base-call qualities are not available, and no considerably larger clone is one nucleotide away. The instrument given in TCRdb is Illumina HiSeq 2500. Quantitative 5'-RACE with molecular barcodes was the method used to prepare the TCR beta libraries. Per the original workflow: A new computational method based on a probabilistic model of VDJ rearrangement was used to identify disease-linked TCR variants. TCRdb ran its own pipeline on the public reads, namely fastp trimming at Q25 and MiXCR clone calling, and kept in-frame beta chains. CDR3 protein duplicates are merged, each entry listing the most common genes and DNA. TCRdb's processing, not the study's, gives the V and J calls here. The sample table holds about 92,000 distinct CDR3 sequences, of which around 9.4% were seen once. The biggest ten clones account for 4.5% to 5.5% of the sample.

The study at large found these results: Blood from ankylosing spondylitis patients appeared to be characterized by a TCR beta motif composed of roughly 8 highly homologous amino acid variants. Significant enrichment of the disease-linked clones was reported in matched synovial fluid samples from ankylosing spondylitis patients. A CD8+ phenotype was shown by the disease-linked clones, which were found at relatively low frequencies in peripheral blood. Some motif variants were previously reported in synovial fluid and blood of reactive arthritis patients, suggesting common disease-initiation mechanisms.

The CDR1 and CDR2 encoded by the germline V gene (reference sequence) are DFQATT and SNEGSKA. V sheds 0 bases and J sheds 4 bases, leaving 19 bases between their ends. The CDR3 contains 16 residues, cysteine and phenylalanine counted. Of all the DNA, just the CDR3 is kept, 48 bases in frame from base 1. The sample taken for sequencing was blood, either unsorted or a sorted T cell fraction (not recorded which). The chain employs TRBV20-1 and TRBJ2-7; perhaps TRBD2 is the D gene, with 5 bases matching. The clonotype originates from a male donor with ankylosing spondylitis or in good health (not recorded which). For the CDR3, the sequence is CSAREMKVGGGYEQYF. The DNA is as follows: TGCAGTGCTAGAGAGATGAAAGTGGGTGGCGGGTACGAGCAGTACTTC.